Reported below is one TCR beta chain. These data come from a study of OX40 agonist ivuxolimab in advanced cancers. With 6 bases clipped from V and 2 bases from J, the junction kept 9 bases outside the gene matches. The CDR3 runs 15 residues. Germline loops: CDR1 MNHEY, CDR2 SVGAGI. Measured with immunoSEQ multiplex PCR; TCRdb has only the in-frame clones, and not every one. This table holds 77,000 or so clones, roughly 86% found once. The rearrangement joins TRBV6-5 to TRBJ2-7; 8 positions match TRBD1. Source: CD4+ or CD8+ T cells sorted from blood, taken in a trial of the OX40 agonist ivuxolimab. The TCR comes from an adult with an advanced solid tumor such as melanoma, head and neck, liver or kidney cancer. The CDR3 nucleotides read TGTGCCAGCAGGACGACAGGGGCGTCCCCCTACGAGCAGTACTTC. Its translation: CASRTTGASPYEQYF.